The 21 T cell receptor beta chains given below trace back to one sample, sequenced in a study of shared clonotypes between healthy human individuals. TCRdb's table, derived via immunoSEQ multiplex PCR, lists solely in-frame clones and lacks some. The sample has some 790,000 clones, roughly 72% seen once; the top ten hold approximately 1.7%. The sample was memory CD4+ T cells sorted from blood. Subset noted: CD45RA-negative fraction. The origin of the receptors is a young woman in good health.

The rearrangement joins TRBV10-2 to TRBJ2-1; D might be TRBD1 (6 bases). CDR1 WSHSY and CDR2 SAAADI come from the germline V gene. The CDR3 is 15 residues long. Between the trimmed V and J ends, which lost 6 bases and 1 base, there was a span of 13 bases. This CDR3 is CASSPQGRSYNEQFF. Written as DNA, the CDR3 is TGCGCCAGCAGCCCACAGGGCCGGTCCTACAATGAGCAGTTCTTC.

The chain employs TRBV27 and TRBJ1-2, with 8 bases lining up with TRBD1. This CDR3 contains 16 residues. Looked up from germline, CDR1 is MNHEY and CDR2 is SMNVEV (reference sequence). V lost 5 bases and J lost 2; bases outside the gene matches: 10. In DNA, the CDR3 is TGTGCCAGCAGTACCCCGGACAGGGCGAGGAACTATGGCTACACCTTC. This translates into CASSTPDRARNYGYTF.

In its sample, this clone was seen a few times. The V call is TRBV28, the J call TRBJ2-7, with D perhaps TRBD1 (5 bases). Trimming took 3 bases from V and 5 from J, leaving 17 bases between them. Germline CDR1 reads MDHEN; CDR2 reads SYDVKM. There are 15 residues in the CDR3. CDR3 in DNA: TGTGCCAGCAGTTTTTCCAGGGCTCTTTTCGACGAGCAGTACTTC. Protein product: CASSFSRALFDEQYF.

The chain has TRBV6-5 and TRBJ2-7, with 11 bases fitting TRBD2. The CDR3 covers 13 residues. CDR1 and CDR2 from the germline V gene are MNHEY and SVGAGI. V lost 8 bases, J lost 6 bases, and 6 bases stayed unmatched. The CDR3 spells CASGRLAGLEQYF. The CDR3 region has the DNA TGTGCCAGCGGCAGACTAGCGGGACTCGAGCAGTACTTC.

V and J are TRBV29-1 and TRBJ2-5; unclear D gene. Trimming left V 4 bases short and J 2 bases short, with 8 bases between. Germline V gene data show CDR1 as SQVTM and CDR2 as ANQGSEA. The CDR3 length is 12 residues. The CDR3 coding sequence is TGCAGCGTTGCGGTGAATCAAGAGACCCAGTACTTC. The encoded protein is CSVAVNQETQYF.

The chain recombines TRBV5-4 with TRBJ2-7; D is uncertain. Germline V gene data show CDR1 as SGHNT and CDR2 as YYREEE (reference sequence). The CDR3 is 13 amino acids. V lost 0 bases and J lost 0, with 4 bases in between. The CDR3 loop is CASSLVASYEQYF. CDR3 sequence (DNA): TGTGCCAGCAGCTTGGTGGCCTCCTACGAGCAGTACTTC.

CDR3 DNA: TGTGCCAGCAGTTTAACGTATCAGGGCCACAATGAGCAGTTCTTC. Translation gives CASSLTYQGHNEQFF. This chain links TRBV27 with TRBJ2-1; maybe TRBD1 (5 bases). The V and J ends lost 2 bases and 5 bases respectively, with 13 bases between them. The CDR3 is 15 amino acids. The germline gives CDR1 MNHEY, CDR2 SMNVEV (reference sequence).

As to this clone: The junction does not match germline at one end; this may be a read error. The chain carries TRBV12-5 and TRBJ2-5, with unresolved D. The CDR3 is 12 amino acids. The germline V gene encodes CDR1 LGHNT and CDR2 FRNRAP. This CDR3 reads CASGLVQLSRHF. The DNA for the CDR3 is TGTGCTAGTGGTTTGGTACAGCTCAGCCGGCACTTC.

J is TRBJ2-7 and V is TRBV7-6, with D possibly being TRBD2 (6 bases). This CDR3 has 17 residues. The germline V gene encodes CDR1 SGHVS and CDR2 FNYEAQ. Trimming removed 5 bases at V and 3 bases at J, with 23 bases between. Here the CDR3 DNA reads TGTGCCAGCAGCCAGAAGCTTTCAGGCGGGACCCTCTACGAGCAGTACTTC. Translating gives CASSQKLSGGTLYEQYF.

The chain uses TRBV29-1 and TRBJ1-1; D remains unclear. From germline, CDR1 is SQVTM and CDR2 ANQGSEA. This CDR3 spans 12 amino acids. Trimming took 0 bases from V and 7 from J, leaving 9 bases between them. The CDR3: CSVEDFGLEAFF. In DNA, the CDR3 is TGCAGCGTTGAAGATTTTGGGCTTGAAGCTTTCTTT.

As for this clone: This same CDR3 is encoded by further DNA sequences in the sample. The rearrangement links TRBV18 to TRBJ2-5, with unresolved D. The CDR3 covers 12 residues. Trimming left V 2 bases short and J 3 bases short, with 4 bases between. Germline CDR1 reads KGHSH; CDR2 reads LQKENI. The CDR3 coding sequence is TGTGCCAGCTCACCAGAGGAAGAGACCCAGTACTTC. It encodes CASSPEEETQYF.

This clone was observed a handful of times. The chain has TRBV7-3 and TRBJ2-5; a possible D gene is TRBD2 (5 bases). Germline V lookup: CDR1 SGHTA, CDR2 FQGTGA. Between the trimmed V and J ends, which lost 1 base and 2 bases, there was a span of 11 bases. There are 15 residues in the CDR3. In DNA, the CDR3 is TGTGCCAGCAGCTTAATGGGTGGCGGGCAAGAGACCCAGTACTTC. This translates into CASSLMGGGQETQYF.

V and J are TRBV5-1 and TRBJ1-4; D is perhaps TRBD1 (6 bases). The V end was cut by 4 bases, the J end by 5 bases, with 15 bases between. The V gene's germline CDR1 is SGHRS and CDR2 YFSETQ. The CDR3 is made up of 15 amino acids. Here the CDR3 reads CASSPRGFLNEKLFF. CDR3 coding DNA: TGCGCCAGCAGCCCTAGGGGGTTCCTCAATGAAAAACTGTTTTTT.

The chain employs TRBV5-1 and TRBJ2-5; 8 bases line up with TRBD2. The CDR3 loop spans 13 amino acids. Germline values: CDR1 SGHRS, CDR2 YFSETQ. The ends lost 7 bases at V and 5 bases at J; junction bases unmatched: 7. The CDR3 here is CASSLAGWETQYF. The CDR3 DNA reads as TGCGCCAGCTCCTTAGCGGGATGGGAGACCCAGTACTTC.

This clone was observed a few times. The genes are TRBV28 and TRBJ1-5, with D perhaps matching TRBD1 (5 bases). CDR3 length: 13 amino acids. V was shortened by 10 bases and J by 4 bases, with 14 bases between the two germline ends. Germline V gene data show CDR1 as MDHEN and CDR2 as SYDVKM. CDR3 amino acids: CAIHLGPNQPQHF. DNA of the CDR3: TGTGCCATCCATCTGGGGCCTAATCAGCCCCAGCATTTT.

The chain recombines TRBV13 with TRBJ2-3; possibly TRBD2 for D (5 bases). Trimming removed 7 bases from V and 4 bases from J, with 18 bases in between. Germline V CDR1 and CDR2: PRHDT, FYEKMQ (reference sequence). This CDR3 contains 15 residues. The CDR3 DNA sequence: TGTGCCAGCACCAGGTCTGAAGGCGGGTCAGATACGCAGTATTTT. It codes for CASTRSEGGSDTQYF.

This chain uses TRBV7-9 with TRBJ2-1; the D gene is possibly TRBD2 (5 bases). CDR1 is SEHNR, CDR2 FQNEAQ, per germline (reference sequence). Between the trimmed V and J ends, which lost 5 bases and 0 bases, there was a span of 11 bases. CDR3 length: 15 residues. CDR3 in DNA: TGTGCCAGCAGCCAAGTTGGGAGCTCCTACAATGAGCAGTTCTTC. Translated, it gives CASSQVGSSYNEQFF.

The genes are TRBV19 and TRBJ2-3; 10 nucleotides line up with TRBD2. This CDR3 is 16 amino acids long. Per germline, CDR1 LNHDA and CDR2 SQIVND (reference sequence). Unmatched junction bases numbered 9, after V lost 7 bases and J lost 2 bases. The CDR3 is CASTSGRAETTDTQYF. CDR3 coding DNA: TGTGCCAGTACAAGCGGGAGGGCCGAAACCACAGATACGCAGTATTTT. The variable domain in full, with the rest retrieved from reference TRBV19 and TRBJ2-3, is DGGITQSPKYLFRKEGQNVTLSCEQNLNHDAMYWYRQDPGQGLRLIYYSQIVNDFQKGDIAEGYSVSREKKESFPLTVTSAQKNPTAFYLCASTSGRAETTDTQYFGPGTRLTVL.

This clone was picked up a small number of times. The J gene is TRBJ1-2, the V gene TRBV5-6, with TRBD1 matching over 8 bases. Unmatched junction bases numbered 7, after V lost 5 bases and J lost 4 bases. Germline V gene sequence: CDR1 SGHDT, CDR2 YYEEEE. The CDR3 runs 14 residues. The CDR3 reads CASRKGQGPYGYTF. DNA for the CDR3: TGTGCCAGCAGGAAAGGACAGGGCCCCTATGGCTACACCTTC.

Of note for this clone: The sample carries other DNA sequences with the same CDR3. The chain carries TRBV18 and TRBJ2-3; D gene ambiguous. Germline V gene lookup returns CDR1 KGHSH and CDR2 LQKENI. The V gene lost 6 bases and the J gene lost 0 bases, with 10 bases spanning the gap. This CDR3 has 14 residues. The CDR3 nucleotides read TGTGCCAGCTCCCCCACCCTGAGCACAGATACGCAGTATTTT. Its translation: CASSPTLSTDTQYF.

The chain is built from TRBV25-1 and TRBJ1-1; maybe TRBD1 (6 bases). This CDR3 has 13 residues. V lost 6 bases and J lost 6, with 14 bases in between. In germline, CDR1 is MGHDK, CDR2 SYGVNS. CDR3 nucleotides: TGTGCCAGCAGCTCAATCGGGGGCTCTGAAGCTTTCTTT. It codes for CASSSIGGSEAFF.